The clone carrying this T cell receptor beta chain has at least ten counts. Its antigen is unknown. The sample is drawn from a study of T cells after yellow fever vaccination. Points from the study as a whole: Post-booster samples contained most primary-vaccination clones (around 95% CD4, approximately 88% CD8). Peak timing came faster in the weaker secondary response, day 5 versus 15.

Each CDR3 protein gets one entry after TCRdb re-called the 5' RACE reads with MiXCR. Counted here are 65,000 to 70,000 distinct CDR3 sequences, approximately 5% occurring once; the ten biggest clones make up over 2%. The junction had 12 bases not matched to a gene; V was cut back by 0 bases and J by 9 bases. Germline V gene sequence: CDR1 SGHRS, CDR2 YFSETQ. The CDR3 consists of 16 residues. This receptor was taken from a man younger than 35 who received the YFV17D yellow fever vaccine. Sequenced here: CD4+ T cells sorted from PBMCs, sampled less than 18 days after the first yellow fever vaccination. The chain joins TRBV5-1 to TRBJ2-1; the match to TRBD1 covers 7 bases. As DNA, the CDR3 is TGCGCCAGCAGCTTGGCCCCGACAGGGTTCCCGAGTGAGCAGTTCTTC. Its protein product is CASSLAPTGFPSEQFF. Supplemented by reference TRBV5-1 and TRBJ2-1, the full variable domain reads KAGVTQTPRYLIKTRGQQVTLSCSPISGHRSVSWYQQTPGQGLQFLFEYFSETQRNKGNFPGRFSGRQFSNSRSEMNVSTLELGDSALYLCASSLAPTGFPSEQFFGPGTRLTVL.